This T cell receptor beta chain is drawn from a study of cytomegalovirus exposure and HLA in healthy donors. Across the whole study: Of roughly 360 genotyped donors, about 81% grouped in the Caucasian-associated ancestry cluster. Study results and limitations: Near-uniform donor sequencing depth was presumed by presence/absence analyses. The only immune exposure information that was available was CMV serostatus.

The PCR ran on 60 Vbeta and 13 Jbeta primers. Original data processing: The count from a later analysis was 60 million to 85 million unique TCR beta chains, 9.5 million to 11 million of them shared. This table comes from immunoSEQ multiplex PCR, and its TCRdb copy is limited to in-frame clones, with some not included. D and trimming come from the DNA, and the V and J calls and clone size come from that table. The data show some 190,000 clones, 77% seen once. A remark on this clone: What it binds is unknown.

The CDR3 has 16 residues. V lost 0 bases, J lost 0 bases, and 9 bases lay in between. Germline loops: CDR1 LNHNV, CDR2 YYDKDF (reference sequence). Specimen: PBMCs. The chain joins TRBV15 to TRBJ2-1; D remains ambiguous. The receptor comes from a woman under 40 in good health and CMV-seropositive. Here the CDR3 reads CATSRDAPSSYNEQFF. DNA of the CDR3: TGTGCCACCAGCAGAGATGCGCCGAGCTCCTACAATGAGCAGTTCTTC.